The next 26 T cell receptor beta chains were all read from a single sample in a study of tumor and adjacent non-tumor tissue in lung cancer listed by TCRdb under 2018. Receptors were amplified or captured by multiplex PCR. Sequencer: Illumina HiSeq 2500. TCRbeta libraries were constructed through three rounds of nested PCR with primers (Table S4) according to protocols adapted from ARM-PCR. The raw public data were reprocessed by TCRdb itself: fastp quality trimming at Q25, MiXCR clonotype calling, in-frame beta chains only. Each entry merges the rows of one CDR3 protein and shows their most common DNA and genes. Recorded for this sample are 60,000 to 90,000 distinct CDR3 sequences; around 74% of them occurred a single time. Roughly 12% of the sample rests with the top ten. RNA was isolated from bulk, unsorted tissue, and RNA quality was assessed with a NanoDrop ND-1000 and an Agilent 2100. The sequenced sample consisted of lung tumor tissue. All receptors come from a woman in her fifties or sixties with non-small cell lung cancer.

The CDR3 sequence: CSARDRGERDRSPEGYGYTF. In DNA, the CDR3 is TGCAGTGCTAGAGATAGGGGTGAACGGGACCGCAGTCCAGAGGGCTATGGCTACACCTTC. V is TRBV20-1 and J is TRBJ1-2; tentative D call: TRBD1 (5 bases). The CDR3 runs 20 residues. Germline CDR1 reads DFQATT; CDR2 reads SNEGSKA (reference sequence). Trimming removed 0 bases at V and 4 bases at J, with 30 bases between.

A word on this clonotype: One end of the junction is discordant with germline, which a read error may explain. The chain recombines TRBV5-6 with TRBJ2-6; 7 bases fit TRBD2. CDR1 and CDR2 from the germline V gene are SGHDT and YYEEEE. This CDR3 has 18 residues. CDR3 bases: TGTACCAGCAGCTTGTTGTCGGCGGGAGTGGGTGAGGCCAACGTCCTGACTTTC. This codes for CTSSLLSAGVGEANVLTF.

Worth noting for this clonotype: This likely comes from a read error, as the CDR3 has no conserved phenylalanine or tryptophan at its end. The chain has TRBV20-1 and TRBJ2-1; D call uncertain. CDR1 DFQATT and CDR2 SNEGSKA come from the germline V gene (reference sequence). CDR3 length: 13 residues. Trimming cost V 6 bases and J 8 bases, with 17 bases left between them. In DNA form, the CDR3 reads TGCAGTGCCAGTGGGGTTATGATAGATGAGCAGTTCCTC. Its translation is CSASGVMIDEQFL.

Note on this clonotype: One junction end does not reproduce the germline sequence, and a read error may be involved. The chain recombines TRBV10-3 with TRBJ2-1; TRBD2 might be the D (5 bases). The CDR3 is 13 residues long. The germline V gene has CDR1 ENHRY and CDR2 SYGVKD. The CDR3 sequence: CAIEGQWTIQRFF. The CDR3 nucleotides are TGTGCCATCGAGGGCCAGTGGACGATCCAGAGGTTCTTT.

A word on this clonotype: Mismatch with germline at one junction end may stem from a read error. The chain combines TRBV6-5 with TRBJ1-6, with no clear D. The CDR3 spans 13 residues. Germline loops: CDR1 MNHEY, CDR2 SVGAGI. CDR3 DNA: TGTGTCAGCAGGCAGTTGCGTAATTCACCTCTCCACTTT. As protein: CVSRQLRNSPLHF.

With regard to this clonotype: Mismatch with germline at one junction end may stem from a read error. The chain employs TRBV6-5 and TRBJ2-7; TRBD1 aligns across 8 bases. Germline lookup yields CDR1 MNHEY and CDR2 SVGAGI. The CDR3 consists of 14 residues. The CDR3 loop is CANNAPSETGVEHF. The CDR3 bases are TGTGCCAACAACGCCCCATCCGAGACAGGGGTGGAACATTTC.

On this clonotype itself: A read error may be the cause here, since a much bigger clone is one base away. The chain has TRBV7-8 and TRBJ1-1; D ambiguous. This CDR3 comprises 15 residues. The germline CDR1 and CDR2 sequences are SGHVS and FQNEAQ. CDR3 bases: TGTGCCAGCAGCTTAGAAGGCCGTCTGAACACTGAAGATTTCTTT. This sequence encodes CASSLEGRLNTEDFF. The full variable domain, its missing parts supplied by reference TRBV7-8 and TRBJ1-1, is GAGVSQSPRYKVAKRGQDVALRCDPISGHVSLFWYQQALGQGPEFLTYFQNEAQLDKSGLPSDRFFAERPEGSVSTLKIQRTQQEDSAVYLCASSLEGRLNTEDFFGQGTRLTVV.

This clonotype was seen once. At one boundary the junction diverges from the germline segment, which might be a read error. The chain is built from TRBV5-4 and TRBJ2-5; D gene uncertain. The CDR3 totals 14 residues. Germline V gene sequence: CDR1 SGHNT, CDR2 YYREEE (reference sequence). CDR3 residues: CASSFPGGQETRYF. The DNA of the CDR3 is TGTGCCAGCAGCTTCCCCGGTGGGCAAGAGACCCGGTACTTC.

In regard to this clonotype: One junction end does not reproduce the germline sequence, and a read error may be involved. CDR3 residues: CASSQCDRGGNQPQHF. In nucleotides, the CDR3 is TGTGCCAGCAGCCAGTGTGACAGGGGTGGCAATCAGCCCCAGCATTTT. The chain employs TRBV4-1 and TRBJ1-5; 8 nucleotides align to TRBD1. The CDR3 is 16 amino acids. CDR1 is MGHRA, CDR2 YSYEKL, per germline.

This clonotype was observed at least ten times. V usage is TRBV30 and J usage is TRBJ2-1, with 8 bases aligning to TRBD2. The CDR3 extends over 14 amino acids. Germline values: CDR1 GTSNPN, CDR2 SVGIG (reference sequence). V was clipped by 8 bases and J by 6 bases; unmatched bases: 12. The CDR3 region has the DNA TGTGCCGGGGGGGGAGCGGGAGACGTCAATGAGCAGTTCTTC. Its translation: CAGGGAGDVNEQFF.

This chain uses TRBV5-6 with TRBJ1-2; 9 bases agree with TRBD1. The V and J ends lost 2 bases and 4 bases, in that order; junction bases with no gene match: 6. Germline CDR1 reads SGHDT; CDR2 reads YYEEEE. This CDR3 spans 15 amino acids. The CDR3 here is CASSFFMGQGYGYTF. CDR3 DNA: TGTGCCAGCAGCTTTTTCATGGGACAGGGCTATGGCTACACCTTC. Looking up the rest from reference TRBV5-6 and TRBJ1-2 gives the full variable domain: DAGVTQSPTHLIKTRGQQVTLRCSPKSGHDTVSWYQQALGQGPQFIFQYYEEEERQRGNFPDRFSGHQFPNYSSELNVNALLLGDSALYLCASSFFMGQGYGYTFGSGTRLTVV.

The chain links TRBV11-2 to TRBJ2-5, with 9 bases that match TRBD2. V lost 6 bases and J lost 5; bases outside the gene matches: 13. The germline gives CDR1 SGHAT, CDR2 FQNNGV. CDR3 size: 16 residues. The CDR3 nucleotides are TGTGCCAGCAGTCTCTTAACCGGGACTAGCCTGGAGACCCAGTACTTC. Its translation is CASSLLTGTSLETQYF.

With respect to this clonotype: A much larger clone differs from this one at a single base, so this may be a read error. The chain couples TRBV13 to TRBJ2-3; D not resolved. The CDR3 is made up of 13 amino acids. Between the trimmed V and J ends, which lost 2 bases and 11 bases, there was a span of 14 bases. CDR1 is PRHDT and CDR2 is FYEKMQ in the germline V gene (reference sequence). CDR3 amino acids: CASSLSVVGRQYF. DNA for the CDR3: TGTGCCAGCAGCTTATCGGTTGTGGGTAGGCAGTATTTT. Full variable domain (rest looked up from reference TRBV13 and TRBJ2-3): AAGVIQSPRHLIKEKRETATLKCYPIPRHDTVYWYQQGPGQDPQFLISFYEKMQSDKGSIPDRFSAQQFSDYHSELNMSSLELGDSALYFCASSLSVVGRQYFGPGTRLTVL.

The genes are TRBV6-2 or TRBV6-3 and TRBJ2-1, with 9 bases fitting TRBD1. The germline CDR1 and CDR2 sequences are MNHEY and SVGEGT. The CDR3 extends over 16 amino acids. V lost 8 bases to trimming and J lost 9 bases; unmatched junction nucleotides: 17. CDR3 sequence reads: CASGSFGGTGFVEQFF. The CDR3 nucleotides are TGTGCCAGCGGTTCCTTCGGCGGGACAGGGTTTGTTGAGCAGTTCTTC.

This clonotype appeared once. Since no conserved phenylalanine or tryptophan closes the CDR3, a read error is the likely cause. The chain couples TRBV11-3 to TRBJ2-7; 8 bases fit TRBD2. The CDR3 consists of 14 residues. CDR1 and CDR2 from the germline V gene are SGHNT and YENEEA. The CDR3 nucleotides read TGTGCTAGCAGTCTTAGCGGGATAGGCCACGAGCAGTACTTA. Encoded protein: CASSLSGIGHEQYL.

About this clonotype itself: Compared with germline, one end of the junction differs, possibly owing to a read error. The gene calls are TRBV29-1 and TRBJ2-3, with TRBD1 identical over 7 bases. The CDR3 sequence is 15 residues long. Looked up from germline, CDR1 is SQVTM and CDR2 is ANQGSEA. Here the CDR3 DNA reads TGCAGGGTTGAAGTCAGACACAGGGGAACAGATACGCAGTATTTT. It specifies CRVEVRHRGTDTQYF.

About this clonotype itself: It may be a read error: a sequence one base away is much more abundant. This is likely a read error, given that the CDR3 carries no conserved phenylalanine or tryptophan at its end. V usage is TRBV30 and J usage is TRBJ2-1; 7 bases map to TRBD1. This CDR3 is built from 12 residues. Unmatched junction bases numbered 4, after V lost 4 bases and J lost 7 bases. The germline V gene has CDR1 GTSNPN and CDR2 SVGIG (reference sequence). CDR3: CAWTLQGNEQFL. CDR3 DNA sequence: TGTGCCTGGACGCTACAGGGGAATGAGCAGTTCTTA.

Comments on this clonotype: It is unclear where the CDR3 begins or ends on the DNA, so no DNA is shown, and the CDR3 is as TCRdb lists it. This chain uses TRBV12-3 or TRBV12-4 with TRBJ1-2; the table's D call TRBD1 went unverified against the DNA. The CDR3 is 16 amino acids long, termini counted. CDR3 in amino acids: CTSRSFGAGANYGYTF.

On this clonotype: Since a much larger clone is just one base distant, this may be a read error. This rearrangement joins TRBV11-2 to TRBJ1-2, with a possible D match to TRBD1 (5 bases). This CDR3 contains 12 residues. CDR1 and CDR2 from the germline V gene are SGHAT and FQNNGV. V lost 8 bases to trimming and J lost 8 bases, with 15 bases between them. CDR3 protein: CASGKWGVGYTF. The CDR3 DNA reads as TGTGCCAGCGGGAAGTGGGGCGTGGGCTACACCTTC.

At least ten counts were recorded for this clonotype. V is TRBV28 and J is TRBJ2-7; the match to TRBD2 covers 15 bases. After removal of 7 bases from V and 0 bases from J, the junction contained 1 base not matched to a gene. The CDR3 is 15 residues long. CDR1 MDHEN and CDR2 SYDVKM come from the germline V gene. The CDR3 DNA follows: TGTGCCAGCAAGGGACTAGCGGGAGGCTCCTACGAGCAGTACTTC. Protein: CASKGLAGGSYEQYF.

Note on this clonotype: This may arise from a read error, as a much more abundant clone is one base away. The CDR3 nucleotides are TGTGCCAGCAGTTTCCAACATGGTGGGGGGGCTGAAGCTTTCTTT. Translating it yields CASSFQHGGGAEAFF. The rearrangement links TRBV12-3 or TRBV12-4 to TRBJ1-1; D might be TRBD1 (5 bases). CDR3 length: 15 residues. Deletions cut 3 bases from V and 6 bases from J, with 17 bases between.

About this clonotype itself: No conserved phenylalanine or tryptophan is present at the end of the CDR3, so a read error is the likely explanation. The genes are TRBV5-4 and TRBJ2-3; the match to TRBD2 covers 8 bases. Germline values: CDR1 SGHNT, CDR2 YYREEE (reference sequence). The CDR3 has 15 residues. Written as DNA, the CDR3 is TGTGCCAGCAGCTTGACCAGCGGGGGTGCAGATACACAGTATCTT. Translated: CASSLTSGGADTQYL.

In the case of this clonotype: Mismatch with germline at one junction end may stem from a read error. The chain joins TRBV6-5 to TRBJ2-5, with D perhaps matching TRBD2 (5 bases). There are 13 residues in the CDR3. Looked up from germline, CDR1 is MNHEY and CDR2 is SVGAGI. CDR3 bases: TGTGCCAGCAGGATTAGCGATAAAGAGACCCGGTACTTC. As protein: CASRISDKETRYF.

Comments on this clonotype: An end of the junction differs from the germline gene, which may be a read error. The V and J genes are TRBV29-1 and TRBJ2-2; 8 bases are a match to TRBD2. CDR3 length: 16 residues. Germline V gives CDR1 SQVTM, CDR2 ANQGSEA. As DNA, the CDR3 is TGCAGCGTTGAAGCCCCTATCGGGAGGGCCCCCCGGGAGCTGCTTTTT. This codes for CSVEAPIGRAPRELLF.

This clonotype was seen more than once but under ten times. An end of the junction does not agree with germline; a read error may underlie this. The chain couples TRBV6-6 to TRBJ1-6, with D perhaps TRBD1 (5 bases). The germline V gene encodes CDR1 MNHNY and CDR2 SVGAGI (reference sequence). There are 15 residues in the CDR3. The CDR3 nucleotides are TGTGCCGGCAGTTCTCCGGCTCAGGGAAATTCACCCCTCCACTTT. The encoded protein is CAGSSPAQGNSPLHF.

Worth noting for this clonotype: The germline gene is not matched at one end of the junction; a read error may be the cause. The chain carries TRBV4-1 and TRBJ2-3, with D maybe TRBD1 (6 bases). This CDR3 spans 17 amino acids. From germline, CDR1 is MGHRA and CDR2 YSYEKL. The CDR3 DNA reads TGCGCCAGCAGCCAAGAACCGGGACACACTGGCGCGGATATGCAGTATTTT. Its translation is CASSQEPGHTGADMQYF.